Each of the 26 T cell receptor beta chains below was sequenced from the same sample in a study of T-cell memory formation after mild COVID-19 (dated by TCRdb to the early 2020s). Libraries were made using 5' RACE. The run used an Illumina NovaSeq 6000. TCRdb reprocessing: public reads trimmed at Q25 with fastp, clones called with MiXCR, in-frame beta chains kept. For every CDR3 protein sequence, its rows merge into one entry that carries the most common genes and DNA. The sample table holds fewer than 350,000 distinct CDR3 sequences, of which more than 15% were seen once. The ten most abundant clones make up approximately 20% of the sample. The sample was PBMCs or a T cell subset sorted from them (not recorded which). The source is a man aged 18 to 29 who had mild COVID-19 (a few samples of this study predate the infection). The sample titles of this study are shuffled in the database, so cell type and time point are left out; the donor was told from shared clones.

In its sample, this clonotype was seen a few times. This chain uses TRBV11-2 with TRBJ1-1; D is unresolved. Trimming removed 3 bases at V and 7 bases at J, with 18 bases between. CDR3 length equals 15 residues. Germline CDR1 reads SGHAT; CDR2 reads FQNNGV. The CDR3 DNA sequence: TGTGCCAGCAGCTTGAGTGGAAGAGGACGGGGTGAAGCTTTCTTT. Protein: CASSLSGRGRGEAFF.

The CDR3 protein is CASIRGGTGAMNTEAFF. The CDR3 nucleotides read TGTGCCAGCATCAGAGGGGGGACAGGGGCGATGAACACTGAAGCTTTCTTT. J is TRBJ1-1 and V is TRBV12-3 or TRBV12-4; 10 positions agree with TRBD1. The CDR3 extends over 17 amino acids. Germline trimming cut 7 bases from V and 0 bases from J; bases unmatched to any gene: 11.

J is TRBJ1-1 and V is TRBV30; D uncertain. The CDR3 has 12 amino acids. Germline V gene lookup returns CDR1 GTSNPN and CDR2 SVGIG (reference sequence). Trimming shortened V by 1 base and J by 0 bases, and 3 bases separated the two germline ends. CDR3 protein: CAWSGMNTEAFF. The CDR3 coding sequence is TGTGCCTGGAGTGGGATGAACACTGAAGCTTTCTTT.

This clonotype was recorded at least ten times. V gene TRBV7-3 combines with J gene TRBJ2-1; 10 bases line up with TRBD2. J was trimmed by 8 bases and V by 3 bases; bases with no gene match: 13. The germline V gene has CDR1 SGHTA and CDR2 FQGTGA. This CDR3 is built from 17 residues. The CDR3 nucleotides are TGTGCCAGCAGCTTCGCGCTTACTAGCGGGGCCGGCCATGAGCAGTTCTTC. Translation: CASSFALTSGAGHEQFF.

The J gene is TRBJ1-2, the V gene TRBV4-2, with D perhaps TRBD1 (6 bases). Trimming cost V 0 bases and J 0 bases, with 11 bases left between them. The CDR3 has 16 residues. Germline V gene sequence: CDR1 LGHNA, CDR2 YNFKEQ. The CDR3 region is CASSQDRTVPNYGYTF. CDR3 DNA sequence: TGTGCCAGCAGCCAAGATAGGACAGTTCCTAACTATGGCTACACCTTC.

This clonotype has more than one count but fewer than ten. The genes are TRBV4-1 and TRBJ2-2; D perhaps matches TRBD2 (6 bases). The CDR3 runs to 15 residues. The germline V and J ends were trimmed by 3 bases and 4 bases, with 12 bases remaining between them. Germline CDR1 is MGHRA and CDR2 is YSYEKL. The CDR3 DNA follows: TGCGCCAGCAGCCAGGCTACTAGCAGCACCGGGGAGCTGTTTTTT. Translation gives CASSQATSSTGELFF.

This clonotype was seen a handful of times. As DNA, the CDR3 is TGTGCCAGCAGCTTAGTTTTGGGGGTTGAGCAGTTCTTC. It encodes CASSLVLGVEQFF. This rearrangement joins TRBV11-3 to TRBJ2-1; either TRBD1 or TRBD2 may supply D (5 bases each). Germline values: CDR1 SGHNT, CDR2 YENEEA. This CDR3 is built from 13 residues. V was pared by 1 base and J by 9 bases, with 10 bases between.

The V and J genes are TRBV4-2 and TRBJ2-3, with D perhaps matching TRBD1 (6 bases). Germline loops: CDR1 LGHNA, CDR2 YNFKEQ. The V and J ends lost 4 bases and 10 bases respectively, with 18 bases between them. The CDR3 totals 14 residues. CDR3 in DNA: TGTGCCAGCAGCCCGGAGACGGTGCAGGGGCCGCAGTATTTT. The encoded protein is CASSPETVQGPQYF.

There are a few counts of this clonotype. The V gene is TRBV7-2, the J gene TRBJ2-3, with 11 bases identical to TRBD2. The J segment lost 0 bases and the V segment lost 5 bases, leaving 4 bases of the junction unmatched. The CDR3 spans 16 residues. From germline, CDR1 is SGHTA and CDR2 FQGNSA. The CDR3 DNA reads TGTGCCAGCAGCCAACTAGCGGGGGTGAGCACAGATACGCAGTATTTT. This encodes CASSQLAGVSTDTQYF.

This clonotype was counted a few times. The chain employs TRBV12-3 or TRBV12-4 and TRBJ1-2, with 10 positions matching TRBD1. V was pared by 1 base and J by 4 bases, with 9 bases of the junction left unmatched. The CDR3 contains 17 residues. The CDR3 is CASSLESRDRGLYGYTF. CDR3 DNA: TGTGCCAGCAGTTTAGAATCCCGGGACAGGGGACTCTATGGCTACACCTTC.

The rearrangement uses TRBV6-5 and TRBJ1-5, with 8 positions matching TRBD1. The CDR3 covers 16 residues. The germline V gene encodes CDR1 MNHEY and CDR2 SVGAGI. Trimming at V came to 8 bases and at J to 7 bases, leaving 16 bases not matched to a gene. CDR3 in amino acids: CASGPLGQGPRQPQHF. The CDR3, as DNA: TGTGCCAGCGGACCACTAGGACAGGGTCCAAGGCAGCCCCAGCATTTT.

This clonotype was found a few times. This chain links TRBV10-3 with TRBJ2-3; 11 nucleotides agree with TRBD2. The CDR3 spans 15 residues. Germline assignment: CDR1 ENHRY and CDR2 SYGVKD. Unmatched junction bases numbered 0, after V lost 0 bases and J lost 4 bases. The CDR3 is CAISESLAGADTQYF. CDR3 DNA sequence: TGTGCCATCAGTGAGTCACTAGCGGGGGCAGATACGCAGTATTTT.

The V gene is TRBV18, the J gene TRBJ1-2; D unclear. The CDR3 consists of 13 residues. Germline V lookup: CDR1 KGHSH, CDR2 LQKENI. Trimming took 8 bases from V and 2 from J, leaving 12 bases between them. CDR3 region: CASVPVGNYGYTF. CDR3 DNA sequence: TGTGCCAGCGTCCCCGTAGGAAACTATGGCTACACCTTC.

This sequence joins TRBV10-3 and TRBJ1-1; 8 nucleotides align to TRBD1. This CDR3 comprises 16 residues. Germline CDR1 ENHRY, CDR2 SYGVKD. V was pared by 6 bases and J by 1 base, with 10 bases of the junction left unmatched. The CDR3 DNA sequence: TGTGCCATCAGGGAACCGGGACAGGTCGAGAACACTGAAGCTTTCTTT. As protein: CAIREPGQVENTEAFF.

The chain carries TRBV9 and TRBJ2-1, with D possibly TRBD2 on 6 matching bases. Germline V gene data show CDR1 as SGDLS and CDR2 as YYNGEE. Trimming cost V 4 bases and J 3 bases, with 17 bases left between them. The CDR3 totals 16 residues. This CDR3 reads CASSQRWDSNYNEQFF. CDR3 sequence (DNA): TGTGCCAGCAGCCAAAGGTGGGACTCAAACTACAATGAGCAGTTCTTC.

This clonotype has a handful of counts. The V gene is TRBV12-3 or TRBV12-4, the J gene TRBJ1-2, with D maybe TRBD1 (6 bases). The CDR3 extends over 14 amino acids. Trimming removed 6 bases from V and 0 bases from J, with 11 bases in between. This CDR3 reads CASSATGSNYGYTF. The DNA for the CDR3 is TGTGCCAGCAGCGCGACAGGTTCTAACTATGGCTACACCTTC.

This clonotype showed up many times. The chain recombines TRBV5-1 with TRBJ2-7; D is uncertain. Germline V gene sequence: CDR1 SGHRS, CDR2 YFSETQ. The CDR3 is 14 residues long. Trimming took 4 bases from V and 2 from J, leaving 13 bases between them. The CDR3 coding sequence is TGCGCCAGCAGCCCTCGGGCAGGAACCTACGAGCAGTACTTC. It translates to CASSPRAGTYEQYF.

This clonotype was observed a few times. This chain joins TRBV30 and TRBJ2-5; D is unclear. The CDR3 sequence is 12 residues long. The germline V gene has CDR1 GTSNPN and CDR2 SVGIG (reference sequence). The V end was cut by 4 bases, the J end by 5 bases, with 11 bases between. CDR3 bases: TGTGCCTGGAACCTAGTCTCGGAGACCCAGTACTTC. Its protein product is CAWNLVSETQYF.

There are many counts of this clonotype. The chain couples TRBV5-1 to TRBJ2-1, with D tentatively TRBD2 (6 bases). Germline values: CDR1 SGHRS, CDR2 YFSETQ. Trimming stripped 5 bases from V and 0 bases from J, with 12 bases between. This CDR3 contains 15 residues. CDR3 loop: CASREVGGSYNEQFF. As DNA, the CDR3 is TGCGCCAGCAGAGAGGTGGGGGGCTCCTACAATGAGCAGTTCTTC.

V is TRBV20-1 and J is TRBJ2-1, with 9 positions matching TRBD2. The CDR3 extends over 14 amino acids. V shed 5 bases and J 9 bases; nucleotides not matched to a gene: 11. The germline CDR1 and CDR2 sequences are DFQATT and SNEGSKA (reference sequence). CDR3 sequence reads: CSASRGSGGSEQFF. In DNA form, the CDR3 reads TGCAGTGCTTCTCGGGGTAGCGGGGGTAGTGAGCAGTTCTTC.

There are a few counts of this clonotype. J is TRBJ2-7 and V is TRBV7-2; 8 bases fit TRBD1. Per germline, CDR1 SGHTA and CDR2 FQGNSA. V was pared by 3 bases and J by 6 bases, with 7 bases of the junction left unmatched. This CDR3 is 14 amino acids long. The CDR3 DNA sequence: TGTGCCAGCAGCTTTGAACGGACAGGGTCCGAGCAGTACTTC. Amino acid sequence: CASSFERTGSEQYF.

This chain uses TRBV7-8 with TRBJ2-2; 12 bases are a match to TRBD2. Germline V gene sequence: CDR1 SGHVS, CDR2 FQNEAQ. The CDR3 is 17 amino acids. J gave up 7 bases and V 1 base, and 7 bases lay outside the gene matches. Written as DNA, the CDR3 is TGTGCCAGCAGCTTAGTGACTAGCGGGGGAATCTACGGGGAGCTGTTTTTT. Translated, it gives CASSLVTSGGIYGELFF.

This clonotype was counted only a few times. The chain joins TRBV12-3 or TRBV12-4 to TRBJ2-7; tentatively, D is TRBD1 (5 bases). With 3 bases removed from V and 6 bases from J, the gap between germline ends came to 6 bases. The CDR3 runs 11 residues. The CDR3 loop reads CASSLGLEQYF. DNA of the CDR3: TGTGCCAGCAGTTTGGGGCTCGAGCAGTACTTC.

This clonotype showed up just a few times. The J gene is TRBJ1-2, the V gene TRBV6-5; 7 positions match TRBD1. J gave up 4 bases and V 7 bases, and 6 bases lay outside the gene matches. The CDR3 is 13 amino acids. Germline V gene lookup returns CDR1 MNHEY and CDR2 SVGAGI. This CDR3 reads CASTPTGTYGYTF. The CDR3 DNA sequence: TGTGCCAGCACTCCGACAGGGACCTATGGCTACACCTTC.

This sequence joins TRBV4-2 and TRBJ2-3; tentatively, D is TRBD2 (5 bases). V lost 0 bases and J lost 2, with 9 bases in between. This CDR3 has 15 amino acids. The germline V gene has CDR1 LGHNA and CDR2 YNFKEQ. CDR3 sequence reads: CASSQERGNTDTQYF. In DNA form, the CDR3 reads TGTGCCAGCAGCCAAGAACGGGGAAACACAGATACGCAGTATTTT.

The chain couples TRBV20-1 to TRBJ2-1; 9 nucleotides agree with TRBD2. The CDR3 runs 14 residues. The junction had 7 bases not matched to a gene; V was cut back by 6 bases and J by 4 bases. Germline V gene data show CDR1 as DFQATT and CDR2 as SNEGSKA (reference sequence). The CDR3 region has the DNA TGCAGTGCCAATAGCGGGGGCCTATACAATGAGCAGTTCTTC. It yields the protein CSANSGGLYNEQFF.